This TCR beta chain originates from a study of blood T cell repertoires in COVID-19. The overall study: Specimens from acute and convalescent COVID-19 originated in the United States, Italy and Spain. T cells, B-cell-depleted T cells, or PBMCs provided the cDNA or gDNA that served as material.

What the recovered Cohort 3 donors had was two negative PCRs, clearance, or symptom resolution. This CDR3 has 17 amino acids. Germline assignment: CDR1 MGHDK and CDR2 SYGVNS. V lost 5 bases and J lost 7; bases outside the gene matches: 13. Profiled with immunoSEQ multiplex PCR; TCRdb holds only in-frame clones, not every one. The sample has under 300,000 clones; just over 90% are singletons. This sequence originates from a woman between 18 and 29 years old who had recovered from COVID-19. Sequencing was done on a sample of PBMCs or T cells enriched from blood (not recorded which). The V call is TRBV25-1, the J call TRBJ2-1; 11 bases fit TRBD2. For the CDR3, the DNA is TGTGCCAGCAGTCCCCGCCTACTAGCGGGGGCGACGAATGAGCAGTTCTTC. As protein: CASSPRLLAGATNEQFF.